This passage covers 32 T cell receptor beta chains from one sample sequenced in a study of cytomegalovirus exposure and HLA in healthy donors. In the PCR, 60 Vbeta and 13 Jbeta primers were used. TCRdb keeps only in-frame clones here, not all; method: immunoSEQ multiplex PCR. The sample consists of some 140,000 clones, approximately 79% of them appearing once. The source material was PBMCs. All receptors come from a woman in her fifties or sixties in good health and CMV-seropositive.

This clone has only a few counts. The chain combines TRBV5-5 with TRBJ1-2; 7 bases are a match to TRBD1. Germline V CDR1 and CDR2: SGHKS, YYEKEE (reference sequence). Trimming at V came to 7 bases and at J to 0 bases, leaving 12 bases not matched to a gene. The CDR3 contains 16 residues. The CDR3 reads CASVSYPGQPNYGYTF. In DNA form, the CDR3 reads TGTGCCAGCGTCTCCTACCCGGGACAGCCTAACTATGGCTACACCTTC. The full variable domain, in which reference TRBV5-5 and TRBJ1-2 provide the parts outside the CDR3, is DAGVTQSPTHLIKTRGQQVTLRCSPISGHKSVSWYQQVLGQGPQFIFQYYEKEERGRGNFPDRFSARQFPNYSSELNVNALLLGDSALYLCASVSYPGQPNYGYTFGSGTRLTVV.

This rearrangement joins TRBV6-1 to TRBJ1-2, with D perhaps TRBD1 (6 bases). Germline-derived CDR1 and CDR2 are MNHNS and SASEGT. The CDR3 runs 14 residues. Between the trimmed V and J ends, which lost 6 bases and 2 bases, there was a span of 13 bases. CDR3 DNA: TGTGCCAGCAGGAGGGAGGGGGAGAACTATGGCTACACCTTC. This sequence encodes CASRREGENYGYTF.

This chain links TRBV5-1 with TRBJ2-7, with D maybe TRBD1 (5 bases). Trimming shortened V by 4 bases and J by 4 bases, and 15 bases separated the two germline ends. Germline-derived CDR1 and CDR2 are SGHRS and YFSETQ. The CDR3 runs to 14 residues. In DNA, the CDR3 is TGCGCCAGCAGCCCGGACACAAGGTTTTACGAGCAGTACTTC. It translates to CASSPDTRFYEQYF.

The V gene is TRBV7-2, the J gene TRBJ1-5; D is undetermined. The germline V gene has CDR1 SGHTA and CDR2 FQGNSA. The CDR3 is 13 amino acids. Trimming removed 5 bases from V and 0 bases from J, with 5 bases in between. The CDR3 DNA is TGTGCCAGCAGCCCTAATAGCAATCAGCCCCAGCATTTT. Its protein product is CASSPNSNQPQHF.

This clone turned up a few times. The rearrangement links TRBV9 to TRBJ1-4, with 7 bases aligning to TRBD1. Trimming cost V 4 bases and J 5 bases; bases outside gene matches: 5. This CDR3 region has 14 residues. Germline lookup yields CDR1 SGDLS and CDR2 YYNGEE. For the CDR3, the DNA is TGTGCCAGCAGCTCGGGACAGCAAAATGAAAAACTGTTTTTT. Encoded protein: CASSSGQQNEKLFF.

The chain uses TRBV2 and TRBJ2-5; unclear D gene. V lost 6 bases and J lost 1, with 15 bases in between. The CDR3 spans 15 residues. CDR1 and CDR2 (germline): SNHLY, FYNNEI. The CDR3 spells CASSRVVMGQETQYF. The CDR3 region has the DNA TGTGCCAGCAGCCGGGTAGTTATGGGCCAAGAGACCCAGTACTTC.

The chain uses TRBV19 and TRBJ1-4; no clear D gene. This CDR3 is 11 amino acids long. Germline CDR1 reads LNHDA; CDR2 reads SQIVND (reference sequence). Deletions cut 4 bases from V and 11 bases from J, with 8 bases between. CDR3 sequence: CASSRGQKLFF. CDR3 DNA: TGTGCCAGTAGTAGAGGCCAGAAACTGTTTTTT.

The CDR3 region is CASSAVGPQHF. The CDR3 DNA sequence: TGTGCCAGCAGCGCGGTCGGGCCCCAGCATTTT. This sequence joins TRBV7-9 and TRBJ1-5; no firm D call. This CDR3 region has 11 residues. V lost 5 bases and J lost 9, with 8 bases in between. Per germline, CDR1 SEHNR and CDR2 FQNEAQ (reference sequence).

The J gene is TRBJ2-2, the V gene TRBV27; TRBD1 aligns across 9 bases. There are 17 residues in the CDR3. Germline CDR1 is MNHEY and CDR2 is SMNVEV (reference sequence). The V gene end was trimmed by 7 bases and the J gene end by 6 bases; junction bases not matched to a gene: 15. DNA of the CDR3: TGTGCCAGCACCCTTGGAATCGGGACAGGGAGGTCCGGGGAGCTGTTTTTT. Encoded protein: CASTLGIGTGRSGELFF.

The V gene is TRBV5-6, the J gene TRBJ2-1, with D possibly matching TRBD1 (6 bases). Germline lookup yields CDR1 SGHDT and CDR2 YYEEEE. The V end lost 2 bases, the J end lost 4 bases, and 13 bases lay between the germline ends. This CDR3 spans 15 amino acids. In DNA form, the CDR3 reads TGTGCCAGCAGCTTTCGTGACAGGTTGTACAATGAGCAGTTCTTC. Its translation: CASSFRDRLYNEQFF.

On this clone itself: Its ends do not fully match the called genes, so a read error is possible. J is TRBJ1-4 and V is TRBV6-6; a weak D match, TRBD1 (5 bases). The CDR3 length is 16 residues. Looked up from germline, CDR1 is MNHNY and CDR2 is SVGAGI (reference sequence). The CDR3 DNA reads TGTGCCAGCAGTTACGGGCGGGGCAGGGAGTCTGAAAAACTGCTTTTT. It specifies CASSYGRGRESEKLLF.

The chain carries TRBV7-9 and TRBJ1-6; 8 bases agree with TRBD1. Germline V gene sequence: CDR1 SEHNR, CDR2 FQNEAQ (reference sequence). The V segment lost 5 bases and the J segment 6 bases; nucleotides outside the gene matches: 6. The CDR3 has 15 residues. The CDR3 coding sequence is TGTGCCAGCAGCGCGCTCAGGGGGCCTAATTCACCCCTCCACTTT. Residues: CASSALRGPNSPLHF.

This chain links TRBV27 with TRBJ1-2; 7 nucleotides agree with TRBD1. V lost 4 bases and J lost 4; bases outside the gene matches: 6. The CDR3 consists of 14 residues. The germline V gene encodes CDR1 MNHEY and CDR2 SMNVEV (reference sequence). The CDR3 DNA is TGTGCCAGCAGTTCGAGGGGGCGCGTCTATGGCTACACCTTC. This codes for CASSSRGRVYGYTF.

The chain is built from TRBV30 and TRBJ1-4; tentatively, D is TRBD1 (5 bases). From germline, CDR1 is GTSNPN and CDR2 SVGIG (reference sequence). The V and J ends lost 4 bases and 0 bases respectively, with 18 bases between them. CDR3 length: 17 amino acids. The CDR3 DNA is TGTGCCTGGAATCCAGGGAGGACGGATGCAACTAATGAAAAACTGTTTTTT. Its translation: CAWNPGRTDATNEKLFF. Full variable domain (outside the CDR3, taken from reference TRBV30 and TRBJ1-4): SQTIHQWPATLVQPVGSPLSLECTVEGTSNPNLYWYRQAAGRGLQLLFYSVGIGQISSEVPQNLSASRPQDRQFILSSKKLLLSDSGFYLCAWNPGRTDATNEKLFFGSGTQLSVL.

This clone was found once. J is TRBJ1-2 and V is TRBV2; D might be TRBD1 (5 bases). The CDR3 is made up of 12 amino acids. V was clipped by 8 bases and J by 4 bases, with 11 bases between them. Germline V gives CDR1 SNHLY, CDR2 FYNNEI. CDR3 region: CASVTASYGYTF. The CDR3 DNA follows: TGTGCCAGCGTGACAGCTTCCTATGGCTACACCTTC. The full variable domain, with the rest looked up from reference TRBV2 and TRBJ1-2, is EPEVTQTPSHQVTQMGQEVILRCVPISNHLYFYWYRQILGQKVEFLVSFYNNEISEKSEIFDDQFSVERPDGSNFTLKIRSTKLEDSAMYFCASVTASYGYTFGSGTRLTVV.

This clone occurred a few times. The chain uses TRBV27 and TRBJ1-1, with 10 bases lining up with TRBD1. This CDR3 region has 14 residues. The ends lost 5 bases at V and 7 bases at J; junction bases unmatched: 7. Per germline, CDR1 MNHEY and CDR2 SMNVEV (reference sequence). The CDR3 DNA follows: TGTGCCAGCAGTCAAGACAGGGGGCAAGGTGAAGCTTTCTTT. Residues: CASSQDRGQGEAFF.

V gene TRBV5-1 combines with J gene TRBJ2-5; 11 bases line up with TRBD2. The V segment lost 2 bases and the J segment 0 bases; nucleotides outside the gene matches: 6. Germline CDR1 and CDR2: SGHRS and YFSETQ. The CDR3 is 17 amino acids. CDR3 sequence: CASSFGSGGVHQETQYF. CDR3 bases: TGCGCCAGCAGCTTTGGTAGCGGGGGGGTACACCAAGAGACCCAGTACTTC.

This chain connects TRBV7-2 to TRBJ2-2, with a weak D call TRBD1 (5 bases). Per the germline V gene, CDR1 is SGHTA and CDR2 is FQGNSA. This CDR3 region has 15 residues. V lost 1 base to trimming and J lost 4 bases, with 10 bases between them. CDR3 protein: CASSLGRVGTGELFF. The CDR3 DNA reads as TGTGCCAGCAGCTTAGGCAGGGTGGGCACCGGGGAGCTGTTTTTT.

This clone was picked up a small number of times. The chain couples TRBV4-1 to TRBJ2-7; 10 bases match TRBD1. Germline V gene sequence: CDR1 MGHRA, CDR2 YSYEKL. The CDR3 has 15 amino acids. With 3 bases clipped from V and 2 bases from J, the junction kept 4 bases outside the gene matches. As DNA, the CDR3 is TGCGCCAGCAGCCATGACGGACAGGGGGCCTACGAGCAGTACTTC. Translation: CASSHDGQGAYEQYF.

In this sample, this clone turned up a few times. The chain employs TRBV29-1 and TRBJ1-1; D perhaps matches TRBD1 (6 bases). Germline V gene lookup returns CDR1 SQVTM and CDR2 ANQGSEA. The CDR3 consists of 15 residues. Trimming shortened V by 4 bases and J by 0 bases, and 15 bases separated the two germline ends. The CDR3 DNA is TGCAGCGTTGGTGGCAGGGGAGGGATGAACACTGAAGCTTTCTTT. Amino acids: CSVGGRGGMNTEAFF.

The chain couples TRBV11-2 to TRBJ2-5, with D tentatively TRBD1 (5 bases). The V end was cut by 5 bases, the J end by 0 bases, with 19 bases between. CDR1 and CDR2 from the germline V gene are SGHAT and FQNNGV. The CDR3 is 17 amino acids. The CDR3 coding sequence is TGTGCCAGCAGCCCCGGACAAGGTGGGGTGTACCAAGAGACCCAGTACTTC. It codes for CASSPGQGGVYQETQYF.

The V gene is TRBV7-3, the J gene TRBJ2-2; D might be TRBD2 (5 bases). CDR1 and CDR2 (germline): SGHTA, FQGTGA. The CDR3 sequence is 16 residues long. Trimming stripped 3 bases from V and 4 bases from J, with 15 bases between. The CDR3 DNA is TGTGCCAGCAGCTTCAGTGAGGGCCCGAGCACCGGGGAGCTGTTTTTT. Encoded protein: CASSFSEGPSTGELFF.

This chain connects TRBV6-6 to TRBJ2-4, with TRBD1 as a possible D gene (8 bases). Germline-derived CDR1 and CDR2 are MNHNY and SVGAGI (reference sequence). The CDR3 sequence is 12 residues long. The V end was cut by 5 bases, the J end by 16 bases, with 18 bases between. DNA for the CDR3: TGTGCCAGCAGTAGACAGGGGCCGGGGGGCTACTTC. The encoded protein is CASSRQGPGGYF.

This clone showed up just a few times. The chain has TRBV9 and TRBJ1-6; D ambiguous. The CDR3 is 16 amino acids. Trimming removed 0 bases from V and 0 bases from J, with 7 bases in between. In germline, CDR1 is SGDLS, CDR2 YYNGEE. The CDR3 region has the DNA TGTGCCAGCAGCGTAGTGGCGGACTCCTATAATTCACCCCTCCACTTT. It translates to CASSVVADSYNSPLHF.

The CDR3: CASRPLSRVPFLSGANVLTF. CDR3 bases: TGTGCCTCCCGACCCCTCTCTAGAGTACCCTTTTTGTCTGGGGCCAACGTCCTGACTTTC. V gene TRBV28 combines with J gene TRBJ2-6; no definite D call. Trimming shortened V by 11 bases and J by 1 base, and 30 bases separated the two germline ends. The CDR3 runs to 20 residues. Looked up from germline, CDR1 is MDHEN and CDR2 is SYDVKM.

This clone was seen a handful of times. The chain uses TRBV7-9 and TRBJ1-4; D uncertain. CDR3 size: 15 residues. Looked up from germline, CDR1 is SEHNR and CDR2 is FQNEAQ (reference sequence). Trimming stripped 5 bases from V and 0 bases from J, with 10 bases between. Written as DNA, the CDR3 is TGTGCCAGCAGCCGGACTTCCTCAACTAATGAAAAACTGTTTTTT. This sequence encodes CASSRTSSTNEKLFF.

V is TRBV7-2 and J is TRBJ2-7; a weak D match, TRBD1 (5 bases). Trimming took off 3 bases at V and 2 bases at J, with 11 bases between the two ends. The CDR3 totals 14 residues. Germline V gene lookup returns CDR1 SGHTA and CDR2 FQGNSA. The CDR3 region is CASSFQGTPYEQYF. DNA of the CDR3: TGTGCCAGCAGCTTCCAGGGAACCCCCTACGAGCAGTACTTC.

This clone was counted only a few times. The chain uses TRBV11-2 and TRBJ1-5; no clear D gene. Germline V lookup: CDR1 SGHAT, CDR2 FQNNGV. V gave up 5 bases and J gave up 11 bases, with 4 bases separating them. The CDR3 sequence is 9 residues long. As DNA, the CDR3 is TGTGCCAGCAGCCGGGCCCAGCATTTT. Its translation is CASSRAQHF.

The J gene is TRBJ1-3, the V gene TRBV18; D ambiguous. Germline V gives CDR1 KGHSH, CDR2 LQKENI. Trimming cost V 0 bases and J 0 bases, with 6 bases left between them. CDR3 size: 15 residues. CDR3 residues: CASSPPTDSGNTIYF. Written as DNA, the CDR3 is TGTGCCAGCTCACCACCGACTGACTCTGGAAACACCATATATTTT.

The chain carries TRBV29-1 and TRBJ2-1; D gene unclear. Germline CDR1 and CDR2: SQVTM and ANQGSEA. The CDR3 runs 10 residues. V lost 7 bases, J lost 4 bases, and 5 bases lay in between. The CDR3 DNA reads TGCAGCGCCGAGTACAATGAGCAGTTCTTC. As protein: CSAEYNEQFF.

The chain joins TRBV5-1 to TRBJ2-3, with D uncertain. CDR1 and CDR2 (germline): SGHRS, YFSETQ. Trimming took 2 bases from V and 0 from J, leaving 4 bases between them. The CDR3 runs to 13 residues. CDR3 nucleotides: TGCGCCAGCAGCTTATCTAGCACAGATACGCAGTATTTT. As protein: CASSLSSTDTQYF.

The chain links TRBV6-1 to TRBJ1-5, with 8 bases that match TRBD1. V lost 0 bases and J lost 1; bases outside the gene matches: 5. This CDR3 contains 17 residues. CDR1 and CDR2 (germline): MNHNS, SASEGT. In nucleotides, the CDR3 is TGTGCCAGCAGTGAAGCGGCAGGGGGCGGCAGCAATCAGCCCCAGCATTTT. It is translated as CASSEAAGGGSNQPQHF.